This T cell receptor (beta chain) was found in a study of blood T cell repertoires in COVID-19. Study-level background: PBMCs, B-cell-depleted T cells, or T cells provided the cDNA or gDNA that made up the material.

Recruits, aged roughly 18 to 89 years, lived in 20 to 30 US areas. This CDR3 is built from 15 residues. V was clipped by 7 bases and J by 3 bases; unmatched bases: 10. In germline, CDR1 is SGDLS, CDR2 YYNGEE. Per the original data handling: Amplifying reference gene primers gave estimates of nucleated cell counts. TCRdb's copy holds only in-frame clones and misses some; the assay was immunoSEQ multiplex PCR. The DNA was the basis for D and trimming; V, J and clone size are from that table. Here the sample spans hundreds of thousands of clones, almost 85% being singletons. The TCR sequence derives from a woman aged 50 to 60 with acute COVID-19. Sequencing was carried out using PBMCs or T cells enriched from blood (not recorded which). The chain couples TRBV9 to TRBJ1-5, with TRBD1 identical over 7 bases. CDR3 sequence: CASGPGGRNNQPQHF. The CDR3 bases are TGTGCCAGCGGCCCAGGGGGTAGGAACAATCAGCCCCAGCATTTT.